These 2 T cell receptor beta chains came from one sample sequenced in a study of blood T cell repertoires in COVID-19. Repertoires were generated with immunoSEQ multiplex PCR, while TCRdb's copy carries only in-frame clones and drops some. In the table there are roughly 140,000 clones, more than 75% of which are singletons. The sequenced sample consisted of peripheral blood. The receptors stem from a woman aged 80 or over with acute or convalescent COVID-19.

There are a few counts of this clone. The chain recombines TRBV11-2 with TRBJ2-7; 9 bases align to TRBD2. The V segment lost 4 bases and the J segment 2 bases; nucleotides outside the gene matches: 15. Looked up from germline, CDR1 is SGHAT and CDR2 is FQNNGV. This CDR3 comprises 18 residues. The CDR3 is CASSSSALAGVSPYEQYF. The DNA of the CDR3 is TGTGCCAGCAGCTCATCGGCCTTAGCGGGAGTATCGCCCTACGAGCAGTACTTC.

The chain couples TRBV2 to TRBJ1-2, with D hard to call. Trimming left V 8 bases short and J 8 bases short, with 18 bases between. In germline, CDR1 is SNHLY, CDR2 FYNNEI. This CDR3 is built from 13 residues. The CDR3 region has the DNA TGTGCCAGCCCAGCTAAGACAACGGAAGGCTACACCTTC. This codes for CASPAKTTEGYTF.